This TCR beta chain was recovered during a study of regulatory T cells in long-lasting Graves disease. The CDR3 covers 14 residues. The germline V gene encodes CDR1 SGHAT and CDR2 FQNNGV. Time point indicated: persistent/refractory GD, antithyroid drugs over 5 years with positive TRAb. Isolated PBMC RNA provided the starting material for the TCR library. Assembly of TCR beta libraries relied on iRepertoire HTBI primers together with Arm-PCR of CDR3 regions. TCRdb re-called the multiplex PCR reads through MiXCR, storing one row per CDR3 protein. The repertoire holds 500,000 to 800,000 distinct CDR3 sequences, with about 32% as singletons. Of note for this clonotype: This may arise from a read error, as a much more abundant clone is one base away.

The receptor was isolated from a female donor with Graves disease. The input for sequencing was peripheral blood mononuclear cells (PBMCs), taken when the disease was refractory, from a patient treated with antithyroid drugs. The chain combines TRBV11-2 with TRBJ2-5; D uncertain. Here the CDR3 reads CASSRRVGFETRYF. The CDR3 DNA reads TGTGCCAGCAGCCGACGGGTAGGGTTTGAGACCCGGTACTTC.